This TCR beta chain was observed in a study of T cell repertoires in cytomegalovirus infection. Study at large: HLA-B-restricted CMV epitopes that are well studied, plus recently identified HLA-C-restricted ones, were used by the study. CMV infection plus the matching HLA type was flagged by public TCR beta signatures.

The CDR3 has 17 residues. Trimming removed 7 bases from V and 0 bases from J, with 19 bases in between. Germline CDR1 LNHDA, CDR2 SQIVND (reference sequence). Using its own MiXCR run on the reads, TCRdb lists one record per CDR3 protein. This repertoire shows around 310,000 distinct CDR3 sequences, 25% to 30% found once; its top ten account for 20%. Study-wide findings and caveats: Summed frequency of public TCR beta families distinguished CMV carriers with the relevant HLA. HLA-C-restricted, CMV-specific TCR beta clonotypes were dominant ex vivo.

Comments on this clonotype: What it binds is not known.

The clonotype was recovered from a human donor in good health (CMV status not recorded). Some clones in this sample may be carry-over from other donors' samples. The material was cultured PBMCs, obtained from culture after CMV antigen stimulation. V usage is TRBV19 and J usage is TRBJ1-5, with D perhaps matching TRBD1 (5 bases). The CDR3 DNA is TGTGCCAGTACCCCAAGAGGGGAGATTTATAGCAATCAGCCCCAGCATTTT. This encodes CASTPRGEIYSNQPQHF.